This entry features one T cell receptor beta chain sequence. This clone was picked up a small number of times. No antigen is known for it. Within one base of it there is no much larger clone, and no base qualities were kept. Other DNA sequences from this sample encode an identical CDR3 as well. This sample is drawn from a study of control samples from healthy donors and cancer patients (dated by TCRdb to 2019 to 2021). V is clipped by 2 bases and J by 1 base, and the sequence between their germline boundaries is 6 bases long. CDR3 length: 13 amino acids, cysteine to phenylalanine. Only the CDR3 DNA stays, 39 bases, in frame from base 1. CDR1 and CDR2 (SGHRS, YFSETQ) derive from the germline V gene. The library was prepared using the immunoSEQ multiplex PCR assay. TCRdb took this table from immuneACCESS and kept in-frame rearrangements with V and J called. Such tables lack part of the clones; where checked against another copy, unresolved V genes explain under half of the gap, and the rest is unexplained. The sample data list 150,000 or so clones, and approximately 90% of these were observed just once. The ten largest clones take up about 2.5% of the sample.

The specimen sequenced was blood. In this chain, TRBV5-1 is recombined with TRBJ1-1, and TRBD1 may be the D gene, going by 6 matching bases. The sequence was obtained from a middle-aged man in good health. CDR3 loop: CASSLQGNTEAFF. The DNA is TGCGCCAGCAGCTTACAGGGGAACACTGAAGCTTTCTTT.